This T cell receptor beta chain is drawn from a study of control samples from healthy donors and cancer patients. TCRdb's copy holds only in-frame clones and misses some; the assay was immunoSEQ multiplex PCR. The sample holds some 160,000 clones, 85% to 95% seen once. This clone appeared once. J was trimmed by 5 bases and V by 4 bases; bases with no gene match: 11. The CDR3 has 17 residues. CDR1 is ENHRY and CDR2 is SYGVKD in the germline V gene. This sequence was found in a woman in her 40s in good health. The sequenced material came from blood. The chain employs TRBV10-3 and TRBJ2-5, with TRBD1 matching over 12 bases. The CDR3 loop reads CAISAALRDRGLETQYF. The CDR3 bases are TGTGCCATCAGTGCAGCCCTCCGGGACAGGGGGCTGGAGACCCAGTACTTC.